These 28 T cell receptor beta chains came from one sample sequenced in a study of shared clonotypes between healthy human individuals. The protocol was immunoSEQ multiplex PCR, while the TCRdb copy is restricted to in-frame clones and leaves out a portion. The sample has 500,000 to 700,000 clones, roughly 95% seen once. Naivety among CD8 cells was defined by CD45RO negativity and positive CCR7 selection, thereby excluding terminally differentiated effector memory CD45RA+ cells. Specimen: naive CD8+ T cells sorted from blood. The source of these receptors is a woman aged 25 to 39 in good health.

J is TRBJ2-7 and V is TRBV27; D possibly corresponds to TRBD1 (6 bases). Germline V lookup: CDR1 MNHEY, CDR2 SMNVEV (reference sequence). The CDR3 has 14 residues. V lost 6 bases to trimming and J lost 3 bases, with 15 bases between them. The CDR3 reads CASSKGHKVYEQYF. In DNA, the CDR3 is TGTGCCAGCAGCAAGGGACACAAAGTCTACGAGCAGTACTTC.

The chain uses TRBV5-6 and TRBJ2-3, with 11 positions matching TRBD1. Germline V gene sequence: CDR1 SGHDT, CDR2 YYEEEE. Unmatched junction bases numbered 9, after V lost 4 bases and J lost 5 bases. The CDR3 has 16 amino acids. CDR3 protein: CASSPTGTGGIDTQYF. In DNA, the CDR3 is TGTGCCAGCAGCCCCACCGGGACAGGGGGTATAGATACGCAGTATTTT. Drawing the rest from reference TRBV5-6 and TRBJ2-3, the complete variable domain is DAGVTQSPTHLIKTRGQQVTLRCSPKSGHDTVSWYQQALGQGPQFIFQYYEEEERQRGNFPDRFSGHQFPNYSSELNVNALLLGDSALYLCASSPTGTGGIDTQYFGPGTRLTVL.

This rearrangement joins TRBV4-1 to TRBJ1-2, with unresolved D. The CDR3 length is 16 residues. V lost 0 bases, J lost 1 base, and 12 bases lay in between. Germline V gene lookup returns CDR1 MGHRA and CDR2 YSYEKL. The CDR3 is CASSQDRRPINYGYTF. For the CDR3, the DNA is TGCGCCAGCAGCCAAGACCGGAGACCGATTAACTATGGCTACACCTTC.

The chain joins TRBV27 to TRBJ2-7; a weak D match, TRBD2 (5 bases). V was trimmed by 3 bases and J by 3 bases, leaving 12 bases between them. CDR3 length: 14 amino acids. Germline V gene data show CDR1 as MNHEY and CDR2 as SMNVEV (reference sequence). The CDR3 protein is CASSLAGKNYEQYF. The CDR3, as DNA: TGTGCCAGCAGTTTGGCGGGCAAGAACTACGAGCAGTACTTC.

The chain uses TRBV27 and TRBJ1-5, with TRBD1 matching 8 bases. CDR1 MNHEY and CDR2 SMNVEV come from the germline V gene (reference sequence). The junction had 3 bases not matched to a gene; V was cut back by 4 bases and J by 4 bases. CDR3 length: 14 amino acids. As DNA, the CDR3 is TGTGCCAGCAGTTCGACAGGGGCGAATCAGCCCCAGCATTTT. This codes for CASSSTGANQPQHF.

The rearrangement uses TRBV9 and TRBJ2-6; no clear D. V was cut by 4 bases and J by 2 bases, with 10 bases left in between. Germline CDR1 and CDR2: SGDLS and YYNGEE. This CDR3 comprises 15 residues. The CDR3 loop is CASSLARAGANVLTF. CDR3 DNA sequence: TGTGCCAGCAGCCTCGCGCGAGCTGGGGCCAACGTCCTGACTTTC.

This chain joins TRBV7-9 and TRBJ2-5, with D perhaps given as TRBD1 or TRBD2 (5 bases each). The CDR3 has 16 residues. Germline V gives CDR1 SEHNR, CDR2 FQNEAQ (reference sequence). The V and J ends lost 5 bases and 1 base respectively, with 17 bases between them. CDR3 sequence reads: CASSDTRGLFQETQYF. The CDR3 DNA reads TGTGCCAGCAGCGATACCCGGGGCCTCTTCCAAGAGACCCAGTACTTC.

The genes are TRBV27 and TRBJ1-6; weak D call: TRBD1 (6 bases). V gave up 5 bases and J gave up 5 bases, with 19 bases separating them. The CDR3 totals 17 residues. CDR1 is MNHEY, CDR2 SMNVEV, per germline (reference sequence). The CDR3 protein is CASSLGSVRTDNSPLHF. The CDR3 DNA is TGTGCCAGCAGTCTAGGGAGCGTCCGGACAGATAATTCACCCCTCCACTTT.

With regard to this clone: Other DNA sequences in this sample translate to the same CDR3. The chain employs TRBV27 and TRBJ1-2; no reliable D call. The CDR3 loop spans 13 amino acids. Germline CDR1 and CDR2: MNHEY and SMNVEV (reference sequence). Trimming pared 3 bases from V and 3 bases from J, leaving 8 bases between. CDR3 nucleotides: TGTGCCAGCAGTTTCGGACCTCACTATGGCTACACCTTC. This codes for CASSFGPHYGYTF.

This clone has only one observation. CDR3 DNA sequence: TGTGCCAGCAGGCACTCTAGCGGGAGAAACTACTACGAGCAGTACTTC. Translation gives CASRHSSGRNYYEQYF. This sequence joins TRBV27 and TRBJ2-7, with 10 bases lining up with TRBD2. Per germline, CDR1 MNHEY and CDR2 SMNVEV (reference sequence). The CDR3 sequence is 16 residues long. Germline trimming cut 6 bases from V and 3 bases from J; bases unmatched to any gene: 11.

Remarks on this clone: This sample also contains other DNA sequences that code for the same CDR3. V usage is TRBV27 and J usage is TRBJ1-1; D possibly corresponds to TRBD1 (6 bases). Germline-derived CDR1 and CDR2 are MNHEY and SMNVEV (reference sequence). V lost 2 bases and J 1 base, leaving 8 bases between the germline ends. The CDR3 covers 14 residues. The CDR3 sequence is CASSLGGSNTEAFF. Here the CDR3 DNA reads TGTGCCAGCAGTTTAGGGGGCTCGAACACTGAAGCTTTCTTT.

The rearrangement joins TRBV9 to TRBJ2-1; D may be TRBD2 (5 bases). This CDR3 has 15 residues. CDR1 is SGDLS and CDR2 is YYNGEE in the germline V gene. Trimming took 0 bases from V and 4 from J, leaving 11 bases between them. CDR3 protein: CASSVEGVGYNEQFF. The CDR3 coding sequence is TGTGCCAGCAGCGTAGAGGGAGTAGGGTACAATGAGCAGTTCTTC.

The chain is built from TRBV11-2 and TRBJ2-3, with 8 bases aligning to TRBD2. The CDR3 has 18 amino acids. V lost 3 bases and J lost 3; bases outside the gene matches: 14. Germline assignment: CDR1 SGHAT and CDR2 FQNNGV. The CDR3 DNA is TGTGCCAGCAGCTTGAGCGGGGCGGGAGGTATTGTAACAGATACGCAGTATTTT. The encoded protein is CASSLSGAGGIVTDTQYF.

V gene TRBV10-2 combines with J gene TRBJ2-1, with 9 bases identical to TRBD1. Germline V gene lookup returns CDR1 WSHSY and CDR2 SAAADI. This CDR3 is built from 14 residues. Trimming at V came to 6 bases and at J to 7 bases, leaving 7 bases not matched to a gene. Here the CDR3 DNA reads TGCGCCAGCAGATCTACGGACAGGGGAAATGAGCAGTTCTTC. It encodes CASRSTDRGNEQFF.

This sequence joins TRBV7-8 and TRBJ2-5; D may correspond to TRBD1 or TRBD2 (5 bases each). The DNA end favors TRBJ2-7, so the J call may be wrong. Germline CDR1 is SGHVS and CDR2 is FQNEAQ. CDR3 length equals 15 residues. As DNA, the CDR3 is TGTGCCAGCAGCTCCCGGGACGGTCCCTTCTACGAGCAGTACTTC. Protein product: CASSSRDGPFYEQYF.

This clone was seen only a few times. This chain links TRBV7-9 with TRBJ1-5; D ambiguous. The CDR3 covers 14 residues. Germline values: CDR1 SEHNR, CDR2 FQNEAQ (reference sequence). The V and J ends lost 7 bases and 0 bases respectively, with 10 bases between them. CDR3 protein: CASTLEYSNQPQHF. CDR3 nucleotide sequence: TGTGCCAGCACCCTGGAGTATAGCAATCAGCCCCAGCATTTT.

The chain employs TRBV4-1 and TRBJ2-1; TRBD2 aligns across 8 bases. CDR3 size: 17 residues. The junction had 10 bases not matched to a gene; V was cut back by 0 bases and J by 6 bases. Per the germline V gene, CDR1 is MGHRA and CDR2 is YSYEKL. CDR3 DNA: TGCGCCAGCAGCCAAGATGAAGCGGGAGAAGGGGCCAATGAGCAGTTCTTC. It yields the protein CASSQDEAGEGANEQFF.

The gene calls are TRBV15 and TRBJ1-2; possibly TRBD1 for D (5 bases). CDR1 is LNHNV and CDR2 is YYDKDF in the germline V gene (reference sequence). This CDR3 has 12 residues. The ends were cut back, 10 bases at V and 4 bases at J, with 13 bases in the middle. The CDR3 is CAIPRGGYGYTF. In DNA form, the CDR3 reads TGTGCCATCCCCCGGGGGGGCTATGGCTACACCTTC.

This chain links TRBV29-1 with TRBJ2-7; 9 bases agree with TRBD2. With V trimmed by 4 bases and J by 5 bases, 9 bases remained unmatched. The CDR3 loop spans 14 amino acids. Germline V gene sequence: CDR1 SQVTM, CDR2 ANQGSEA. DNA of the CDR3: TGCAGCGTTGTAAGGCGGGAGGGTGTGAACGAGCAGTACTTC. Translated: CSVVRREGVNEQYF.

The chain recombines TRBV5-4 with TRBJ1-2; D is undetermined. Trimming left V 9 bases short and J 8 bases short, with 20 bases between. The germline CDR1 and CDR2 sequences are SGHNT and YYREEE (reference sequence). The CDR3 sequence is 13 residues long. The CDR3 here is CATTAYHGGGYTF. The CDR3 nucleotides read TGTGCCACCACAGCATACCACGGAGGGGGCTACACCTTC.

Here the CDR3 reads CASSTSGSINNEQFF. DNA for the CDR3: TGTGCCAGCAGTACTAGCGGGAGTATTAACAATGAGCAGTTCTTC. The genes are TRBV7-9 and TRBJ2-1; 11 bases align to TRBD2. The CDR3 has 15 amino acids. V shed 6 bases and J 5 bases; nucleotides not matched to a gene: 6. The germline gives CDR1 SEHNR, CDR2 FQNEAQ (reference sequence).

This chain connects TRBV5-4 to TRBJ1-2; 10 bases map to TRBD1. Germline CDR1 is SGHNT and CDR2 is YYREEE (reference sequence). The V segment lost 3 bases and the J segment 8 bases; nucleotides outside the gene matches: 7. There are 14 residues in the CDR3. CDR3 DNA sequence: TGTGCCAGCAGCTCCCGACAGGGGGCTGGGGGCTACACCTTC. This gives the protein CASSSRQGAGGYTF.

The chain carries TRBV2 and TRBJ1-5; no reliable D call. Germline-derived CDR1 and CDR2 are SNHLY and FYNNEI. V shed 4 bases and J shed 0 bases, with 13 bases lying between them. The CDR3 is made up of 16 amino acids. This chain's CDR3 is CASSARSADSNQPQHF. In nucleotides, the CDR3 is TGTGCCAGCAGTGCAAGGTCAGCTGATAGCAATCAGCCCCAGCATTTT.

This clone appeared a single time. The chain has TRBV10-3 and TRBJ1-1; 7 bases line up with TRBD1. From germline, CDR1 is ENHRY and CDR2 SYGVKD. This CDR3 has 13 residues. The ends lost 2 bases at V and 6 bases at J; junction bases unmatched: 3. The chain's CDR3 is CAISEPTGSEAFF. The CDR3 coding sequence is TGTGCCATCAGTGAGCCGACAGGGTCTGAAGCTTTCTTT.

V usage is TRBV7-9 and J usage is TRBJ2-5; 7 bases are a match to TRBD1. This CDR3 contains 11 residues. Germline lookup yields CDR1 SEHNR and CDR2 FQNEAQ (reference sequence). Trimming removed 4 bases from V and 7 bases from J; junction bases left unmatched: 0. CDR3 loop: CASSSGGTQYF. CDR3 coding DNA: TGTGCCAGCAGCTCAGGGGGGACCCAGTACTTC.

The CDR3 nucleotides are TGTGCCAACACTCCCGGGACATTCTCCTACAATGAGCAGTTCTTC. Protein sequence: CANTPGTFSYNEQFF. The chain employs TRBV21-1 and TRBJ2-1; the table's D call TRBD1 went unverified against the DNA. TRBV21-1 is a recognized pseudogene. This CDR3 spans 15 amino acids.

The rearrangement links TRBV5-1 to TRBJ2-1; 7 nucleotides agree with TRBD2. The germline V gene encodes CDR1 SGHRS and CDR2 YFSETQ. This CDR3 contains 14 residues. V shed 7 bases, J shed 8 bases, and the junction held 12 bases outside the gene matches. The DNA of the CDR3 is TGCGCCAGCTGCTATCGCGGGAGTAAGGATGAGCAGTTCTTC. This sequence encodes CASCYRGSKDEQFF. Full variable domain (outside the CDR3, taken from reference TRBV5-1 and TRBJ2-1): KAGVTQTPRYLIKTRGQQVTLSCSPISGHRSVSWYQQTPGQGLQFLFEYFSETQRNKGNFPGRFSGRQFSNSRSEMNVSTLELGDSALYLCASCYRGSKDEQFFGPGTRLTVL.

This rearrangement joins TRBV19 to TRBJ2-7; 7 bases align to TRBD2. Germline values: CDR1 LNHDA, CDR2 SQIVND (reference sequence). The trim removed 3 bases at V and 4 bases at J, leaving 6 bases unmatched. The CDR3 has 14 amino acids. CDR3 residues: CASSISGRGYEQYF. CDR3 nucleotides: TGTGCCAGTAGTATCTCTGGGAGGGGTTACGAGCAGTACTTC.